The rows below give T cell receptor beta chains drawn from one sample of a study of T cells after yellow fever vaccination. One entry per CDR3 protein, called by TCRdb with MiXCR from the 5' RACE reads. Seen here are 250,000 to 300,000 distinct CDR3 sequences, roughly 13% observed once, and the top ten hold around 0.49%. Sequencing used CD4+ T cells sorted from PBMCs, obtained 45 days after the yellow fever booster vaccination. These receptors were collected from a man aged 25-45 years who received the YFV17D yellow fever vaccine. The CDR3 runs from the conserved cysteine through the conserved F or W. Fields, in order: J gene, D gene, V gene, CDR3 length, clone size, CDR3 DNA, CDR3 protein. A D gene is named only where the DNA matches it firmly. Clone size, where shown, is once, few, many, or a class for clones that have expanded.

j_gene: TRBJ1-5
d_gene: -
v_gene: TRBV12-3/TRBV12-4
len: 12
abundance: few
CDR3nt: TGTGCCAGCAGTGGGGCCTTCGGGCCCCAGCATTTT
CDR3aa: CASSGAFGPQHF

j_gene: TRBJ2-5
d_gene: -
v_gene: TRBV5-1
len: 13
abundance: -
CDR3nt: TGCGCCAGCGAGGGACCTCTCCAGAGGACCCAGTACTTC
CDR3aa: CASEGPLQRTQYF

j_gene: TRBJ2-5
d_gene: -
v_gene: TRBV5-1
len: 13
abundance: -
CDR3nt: TGCGCCAGCAGCGGAACTAGAGGGGAGACCCAGTACTTC
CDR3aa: CASSGTRGETQYF

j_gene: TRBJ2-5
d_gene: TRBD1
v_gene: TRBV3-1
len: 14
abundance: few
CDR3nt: TGTGCCAGCAGCCAAGACGTCCGGACAGGGACCCAGTACTTC
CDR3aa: CASSQDVRTGTQYF

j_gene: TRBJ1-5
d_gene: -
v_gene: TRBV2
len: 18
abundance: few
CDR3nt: TGTGCCTGCAGTTTAGAAAGGGTTTGGCAGTCAAGCAATCAGCCCCAGCATTTT
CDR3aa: CACSLERVWQSSNQPQHF

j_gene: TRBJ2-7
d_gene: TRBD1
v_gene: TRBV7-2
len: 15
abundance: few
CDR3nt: TGTGCCAGCAGCTTAGCCTCAGGGGGCCCCTACGAGCAGTACTTC
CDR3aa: CASSLASGGPYEQYF

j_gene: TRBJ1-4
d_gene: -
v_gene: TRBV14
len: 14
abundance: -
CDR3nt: TGTGCCAGCAGCCAGTCAGGGTACCGGGGAAAACTGTTTTTT
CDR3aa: CASSQSGYRGKLFF

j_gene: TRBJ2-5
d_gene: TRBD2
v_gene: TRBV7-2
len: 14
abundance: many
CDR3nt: TGTGCCAGCAGCTTAAGAGCGGGAGAAGAGACCCAGTACTTC
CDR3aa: CASSLRAGEETQYF

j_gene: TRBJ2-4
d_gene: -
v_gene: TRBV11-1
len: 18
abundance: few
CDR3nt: TGTGCCAGCAGCTTAGTTTCACGACAGACAAGAAGCAAAAACATTCAGTACTTC
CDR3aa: CASSLVSRQTRSKNIQYF

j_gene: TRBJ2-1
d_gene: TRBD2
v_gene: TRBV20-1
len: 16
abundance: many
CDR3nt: TGCAGTGCTAGAGCATTTAGCGGGAGCTCCTACAATGAGCAGTTCTTC
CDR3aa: CSARAFSGSSYNEQFF

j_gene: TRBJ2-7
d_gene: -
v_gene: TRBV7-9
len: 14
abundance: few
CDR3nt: TGTGCCAGCAGCTTATCCAGGGAGTACGACGAGCAGTACTTC
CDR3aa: CASSLSREYDEQYF

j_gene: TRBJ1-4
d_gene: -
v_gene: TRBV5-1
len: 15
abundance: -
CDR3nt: TGCGCCAGCAGCCTCTACAGTGCAACTAATGAAAAACTGTTTTTT
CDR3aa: CASSLYSATNEKLFF

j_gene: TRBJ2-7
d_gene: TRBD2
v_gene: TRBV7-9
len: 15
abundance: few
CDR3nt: TGTGCCAGCAGCTTTGAGGGCGGGAGAATATACGAGCAGTACTTC
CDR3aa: CASSFEGGRIYEQYF

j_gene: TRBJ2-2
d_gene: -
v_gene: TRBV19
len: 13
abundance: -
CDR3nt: TGTGCCGGAGGGGGGGCCCCCACCGGGGAGCTGTTTTTT
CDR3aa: CAGGGAPTGELFF

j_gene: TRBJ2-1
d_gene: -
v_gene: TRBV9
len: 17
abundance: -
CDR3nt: TGTGCCAGCAGCGTAGCCGGAGGACCGCCTCCCCTCAATGAGCAGTTCTTC
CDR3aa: CASSVAGGPPPLNEQFF

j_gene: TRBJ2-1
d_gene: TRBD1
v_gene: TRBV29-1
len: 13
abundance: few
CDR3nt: TGCAGCGTCGTCAGGGGGCGCATCGATGAGCAGTTCTTC
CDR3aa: CSVVRGRIDEQFF

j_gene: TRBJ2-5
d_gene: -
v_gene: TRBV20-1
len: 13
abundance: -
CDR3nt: TGCAGTGCCGTTCCTAGCGTCCAAGAGACCCAGTACTTC
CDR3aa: CSAVPSVQETQYF

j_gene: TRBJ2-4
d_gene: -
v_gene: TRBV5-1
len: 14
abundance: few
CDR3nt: TGCGCCAGCAACCCGGGGCAGGGCAAAAACATTCAGTACTTC
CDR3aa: CASNPGQGKNIQYF

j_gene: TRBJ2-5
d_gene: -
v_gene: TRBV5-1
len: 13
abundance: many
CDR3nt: TGCGCCAGCAGCCCTGGTGGCGGGGAGACCCAGTACTTC
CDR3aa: CASSPGGGETQYF

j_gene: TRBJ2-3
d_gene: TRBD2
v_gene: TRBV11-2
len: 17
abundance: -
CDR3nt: TGTGCCAGCAGCTTATATCCTAGCGGGGTACTCACAGATACGCAGTATTTT
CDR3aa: CASSLYPSGVLTDTQYF

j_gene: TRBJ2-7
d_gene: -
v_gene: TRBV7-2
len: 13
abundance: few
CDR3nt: TGTGCCAGCAGCTTAGACGAGACCTACGAGCAGTACTTC
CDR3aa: CASSLDETYEQYF

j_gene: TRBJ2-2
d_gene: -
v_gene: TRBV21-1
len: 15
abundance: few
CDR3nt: TGTGCCAGCAGCATAAGACAGGGAAGAGTCGGGGAGCTGTTTTTT
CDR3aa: CASSIRQGRVGELFF

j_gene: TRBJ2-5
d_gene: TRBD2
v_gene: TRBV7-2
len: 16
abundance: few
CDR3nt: TGTGCCAGCAGCTCCACTAGCGGGAGGGCCGTGGAGACCCAGTACTTC
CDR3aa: CASSSTSGRAVETQYF

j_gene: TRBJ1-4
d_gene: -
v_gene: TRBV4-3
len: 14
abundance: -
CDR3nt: TGCGCCAGCAGCCAAGGTTTTGCGGGGGATAAACTGTTTTTT
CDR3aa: CASSQGFAGDKLFF

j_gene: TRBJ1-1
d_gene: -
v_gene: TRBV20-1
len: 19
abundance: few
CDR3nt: TGCAGTGCTAGAGCCCCCAGTAAGGGGCACAGTACAATGAACACTGAAGCTTTCTTT
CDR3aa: CSARAPSKGHSTMNTEAFF

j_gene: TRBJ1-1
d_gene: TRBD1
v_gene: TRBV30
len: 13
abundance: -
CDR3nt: TGTGCCTGGATCTGGGACAGAAGGACTGAAGCTTTCTTT
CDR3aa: CAWIWDRRTEAFF